A selection of T cell receptor beta chains follows, all from one sample in a study of blood T cell repertoires in COVID-19. Clones were sequenced by immunoSEQ multiplex PCR, and TCRdb holds only the in-frame ones, with some missing. Of about 340,000 clones in the sample, approximately 87% were seen once. Sequencing was performed on peripheral blood. These receptors all come from a woman in her forties or fifties with COVID-19, enrolled during active disease. The CDR3 runs from the conserved cysteine through the conserved F or W. The order of the fields is CDR3 DNA, CDR3 protein, D gene, V gene, clone size, J gene. A D gene is named only where the DNA matches it firmly. Some rows mark clone size as missing; the rest say once, few, many or name a class of expanded clone.

DNA: TGTGCCAGCAGCGGAGAAGTGGGGGCTGGGGGCTACACCTTC
CDR3: CASSGEVGAGGYTF
D: .
V: TRBV7-6
size: .
J: TRBJ1-2

DNA: TGTGCCAGCACCCAACCGGGGAATCAGCCCCAGCATTTT
CDR3: CASTQPGNQPQHF
D: .
V: TRBV6-5
size: .
J: TRBJ1-5

DNA: TGTGCCAGCAGCGACATGTTGGGTCAGGGGGCATATGGCTACACCTTC
CDR3: CASSDMLGQGAYGYTF
D: TRBD1
V: TRBV11-3
size: .
J: TRBJ1-2

DNA: TGTGCCAGCAGTTTCAACCGACAGATAAGAGGCTACACCTTC
CDR3: CASSFNRQIRGYTF
D: .
V: TRBV6-1
size: .
J: TRBJ1-2

DNA: TGTGCCAGCAGCCGGGACAGGGAGATCTATGGCTACACCTTC
CDR3: CASSRDREIYGYTF
D: TRBD1
V: TRBV2
size: .
J: TRBJ1-2

DNA: TGTGCCAGCAGTCGTAGGGGGGGTGGATTAGAGACCCAGTACTTC
CDR3: CASSRRGGGLETQYF
D: .
V: TRBV27
size: .
J: TRBJ2-5

DNA: TGTGCCAGCAGCCTAAGCAACGACTATGGCTACACCTTC
CDR3: CASSLSNDYGYTF
D: .
V: TRBV12-3/TRBV12-4
size: few
J: TRBJ1-2

DNA: TGCAGCGTTACAACCGGGACAGGGGGGTGGGAGCAGTACTTC
CDR3: CSVTTGTGGWEQYF
D: TRBD1
V: TRBV29-1
size: .
J: TRBJ2-7

DNA: TGTGCCAGTAGTATACGAAACAGGGACAGATACTACGAGCAGTACTTC
CDR3: CASSIRNRDRYYEQYF
D: TRBD1
V: TRBV19
size: .
J: TRBJ2-7

DNA: TGCAGCGTCGGACAGTCCTACGAGCAGTACTTC
CDR3: CSVGQSYEQYF
D: .
V: TRBV29-1
size: few
J: TRBJ2-7

DNA: TGTGCCAGCAGTTCGGGGACTAGCGGGGGCGCGGGAGAGACCCAGTACTTC
CDR3: CASSSGTSGGAGETQYF
D: TRBD2
V: TRBV27
size: .
J: TRBJ2-5

DNA: TGTGCCAGCAGCCCGACAGGGGGCACAGATACGCAGTATTTT
CDR3: CASSPTGGTDTQYF
D: TRBD1
V: TRBV7-7
size: .
J: TRBJ2-3

DNA: TGTGCCAGCAGCCGACAGGGAAAAAATTCACCCCTCCACTTT
CDR3: CASSRQGKNSPLHF
D: TRBD1
V: TRBV3-1/TRBV3-2
size: few
J: TRBJ1-6

DNA: TGTGCCAGCAGTTACCGGGACAGGGGGTCGTATGAGCAGTTCTTC
CDR3: CASSYRDRGSYEQFF
D: TRBD1
V: TRBV6-5
size: .
J: TRBJ2-1

DNA: TGTGCCAGCAGTTTAATGTCGGGAAGGAACACCGGGGAGCTGTTTTTT
CDR3: CASSLMSGRNTGELFF
D: .
V: TRBV27
size: .
J: TRBJ2-2

DNA: TGTGCCAGCAGCCAAGATAGGCAGGGAATTTATGGCTACACCTTC
CDR3: CASSQDRQGIYGYTF
D: .
V: TRBV3-1/TRBV3-2
size: .
J: TRBJ1-2

DNA: TGCGCCAGCAGCCAAGATACCCCTGGGGTAGTAGCGGGAGGGAAGAATGAGCAGTTCTTC
CDR3: CASSQDTPGVVAGGKNEQFF
D: TRBD2
V: TRBV4-1
size: once
J: TRBJ2-1

DNA: TGCGCCAGCAGCCGTGGACAGGGGAGCGCCATCCAAGAGACCCAGTACTTC
CDR3: CASSRGQGSAIQETQYF
D: TRBD1
V: TRBV4-1
size: .
J: TRBJ2-5

DNA: TGTGCCAGCAGTCCCCTTCATGCAGGGGGCACTGAAGCTTTCTTT
CDR3: CASSPLHAGGTEAFF
D: TRBD1
V: TRBV27
size: .
J: TRBJ1-1

DNA: TGTGCCAGCAGGGTCTCGGTGTCGGGTTCCTACAATGAGCAGTTCTTC
CDR3: CASRVSVSGSYNEQFF
D: .
V: TRBV7-2
size: .
J: TRBJ2-1

DNA: TGTGCCAGCAGCTTAACGGGACTAGGTGCCGGGGAGCTGTTTTTT
CDR3: CASSLTGLGAGELFF
D: TRBD2
V: TRBV7-3
size: .
J: TRBJ2-2

DNA: TGCGCCAGCAGCCCCTTCTCTTCCTCGAGTCAGCCCCAGCATTTT
CDR3: CASSPFSSSSQPQHF
D: .
V: TRBV4-1
size: .
J: TRBJ1-5

DNA: TGTGCCACCAGTGAACCGACAGGGCACGCCTACAATGAGCAGTTCTTC
CDR3: CATSEPTGHAYNEQFF
D: TRBD1
V: TRBV24-1
size: .
J: TRBJ2-1

DNA: TGTGCCAGCAGCTTCCTAGCGGGTAGGGGAGAGCAGTACTTC
CDR3: CASSFLAGRGEQYF
D: TRBD2
V: TRBV11-2
size: many
J: TRBJ2-7

DNA: TGCGCCAGCAGCTTAGCCGGGACAGGGGGCGTTCACGCCTTT
CDR3: CASSLAGTGGVHAF
D: TRBD1
V: TRBV5-1
size: .
J: TRBJ1-4

DNA: TGTGCCAGCCACAGCAACACTGAAGCTTTCTTT
CDR3: CASHSNTEAFF
D: .
V: TRBV19
size: .
J: TRBJ1-1

DNA: TGTGCCAGCAGTTCCTATGGGACAGACTACGAGCAGTACTTC
CDR3: CASSSYGTDYEQYF
D: TRBD1
V: TRBV27
size: .
J: TRBJ2-7

DNA: TGTGCCAGCAGTTACTCGACGAGCGGGGCCTACAATGAGCAGTTCTTC
CDR3: CASSYSTSGAYNEQFF
D: TRBD2
V: TRBV6-6
size: .
J: TRBJ2-1

DNA: TGTGCCAGCAGTTTACGATGGGACAGCTCCTACGAGCAGTACTTC
CDR3: CASSLRWDSSYEQYF
D: TRBD1
V: TRBV27
size: .
J: TRBJ2-7

DNA: TGTGCCAGCAGCTTGGCTAAAATGAACACTGAAGCTTTCTTT
CDR3: CASSLAKMNTEAFF
D: .
V: TRBV5-5
size: .
J: TRBJ1-1

DNA: TGTGCCAGCAGTCTAGCGGGAGGGCCCAACGAGCAGTTCTTC
CDR3: CASSLAGGPNEQFF
D: TRBD2
V: TRBV7-3
size: .
J: TRBJ2-1

DNA: TGTGCCAGCAGCCGGGACAGGGGGTACTATGGCTACACCTTC
CDR3: CASSRDRGYYGYTF
D: TRBD1
V: TRBV5-8
size: .
J: TRBJ1-2

DNA: TGTGCCAGCAGCCAAGTATCCGGGACAGGCAGCTACGAGCAGTACTTC
CDR3: CASSQVSGTGSYEQYF
D: TRBD1
V: TRBV4-2
size: .
J: TRBJ2-7

DNA: TGTGCCAGCTCACCGACAGGGTATGGCTACACCTTC
CDR3: CASSPTGYGYTF
D: TRBD1
V: TRBV18
size: .
J: TRBJ1-2

DNA: TGTGCCATCAGTGAGTCTGGCAATTTGAACTATGGCTACACCTTC
CDR3: CAISESGNLNYGYTF
D: .
V: TRBV10-3
size: .
J: TRBJ1-2

DNA: TGTGCCAGTAGTATATCCGGCGGGTGGAATCAGCCCCAGCATTTT
CDR3: CASSISGGWNQPQHF
D: .
V: TRBV19
size: .
J: TRBJ1-5

DNA: TGTGCCAGCAGCAGTAGAGCTGGACAGACCTACGAGCAGTACTTC
CDR3: CASSSRAGQTYEQYF
D: .
V: TRBV5-5
size: once
J: TRBJ2-7

DNA: TGTGCCTTTAAAAGGGGCGGTTTGGGTGGGACCGGGGAGCTGTTTTTT
CDR3: CAFKRGGLGGTGELFF
D: .
V: TRBV30
size: .
J: TRBJ2-2

DNA: TGTGCCAGCAGTCCTACTAGCGGGAGGGCCCCCAGCTACGAGCAGTACTTC
CDR3: CASSPTSGRAPSYEQYF
D: TRBD2
V: TRBV6-6
size: .
J: TRBJ2-7

DNA: TGTGCCAGCACGTGGGGCCTTAATTCACCCCTCCACTTT
CDR3: CASTWGLNSPLHF
D: .
V: TRBV12-3/TRBV12-4
size: once
J: TRBJ1-6

DNA: TGCGCCAGCAGTCCTGGGGGGGCGGACTATGGCTACACCTTC
CDR3: CASSPGGADYGYTF
D: .
V: TRBV10-1
size: .
J: TRBJ1-2

DNA: TGTGCCAGCAGTTACCTGGGGAGGCCCATGAACACTGAAGCTTTCTTT
CDR3: CASSYLGRPMNTEAFF
D: .
V: TRBV6-2/TRBV6-3
size: .
J: TRBJ1-1

DNA: TGCGCCAGCAGCTCTGCCCTAGGCGGCATTCAGTACTTC
CDR3: CASSSALGGIQYF
D: .
V: TRBV5-1
size: .
J: TRBJ2-4